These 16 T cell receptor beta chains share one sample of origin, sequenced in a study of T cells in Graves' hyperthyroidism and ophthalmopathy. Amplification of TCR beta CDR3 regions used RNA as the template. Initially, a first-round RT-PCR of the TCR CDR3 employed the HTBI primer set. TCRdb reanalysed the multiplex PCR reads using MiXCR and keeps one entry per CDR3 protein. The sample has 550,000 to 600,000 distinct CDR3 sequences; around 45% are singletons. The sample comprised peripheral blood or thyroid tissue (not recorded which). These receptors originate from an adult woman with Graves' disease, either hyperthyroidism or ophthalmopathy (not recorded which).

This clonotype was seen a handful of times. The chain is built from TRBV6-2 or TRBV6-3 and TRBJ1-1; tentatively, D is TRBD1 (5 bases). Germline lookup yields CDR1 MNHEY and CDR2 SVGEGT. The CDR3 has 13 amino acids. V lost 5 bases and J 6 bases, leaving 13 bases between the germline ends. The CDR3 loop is CASSPRTTAEAFF. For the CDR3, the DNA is TGTGCCAGCAGTCCAAGGACAACAGCTGAAGCTTTCTTT.

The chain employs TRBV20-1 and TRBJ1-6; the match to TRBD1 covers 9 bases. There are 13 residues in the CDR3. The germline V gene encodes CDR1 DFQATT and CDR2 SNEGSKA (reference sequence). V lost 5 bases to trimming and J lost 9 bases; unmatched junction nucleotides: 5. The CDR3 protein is CSAQTGGGSPLHF. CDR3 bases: TGCAGTGCTCAGACAGGGGGGGGTTCACCCCTCCACTTT.

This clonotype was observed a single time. The chain's CDR3 is CASTYSWDRGGQETQYF. The CDR3 DNA follows: TGTGCCAGTACCTACTCGTGGGACAGGGGAGGCCAAGAGACCCAGTACTTC. This chain links TRBV19 with TRBJ2-5, with TRBD1 identical over 10 bases. This CDR3 spans 17 amino acids. V dropped 7 bases and J dropped 1; count of bases not matched to a gene: 12. CDR1 is LNHDA and CDR2 is SQIVND in the germline V gene (reference sequence). The full variable domain, completed using reference TRBV19 and TRBJ2-5, is DGGITQSPKYLFRKEGQNVTLSCEQNLNHDAMYWYRQDPGQGLRLIYYSQIVNDFQKGDIAEGYSVSREKKESFPLTVTSAQKNPTAFYLCASTYSWDRGGQETQYFGPGTRLLVL.

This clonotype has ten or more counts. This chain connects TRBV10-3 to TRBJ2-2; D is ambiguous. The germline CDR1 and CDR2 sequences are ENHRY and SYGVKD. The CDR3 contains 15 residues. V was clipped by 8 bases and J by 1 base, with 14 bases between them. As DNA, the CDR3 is TGTGCCATCTCGTCCCGGGCTAGGAACACCGGGGAGCTGTTTTTT. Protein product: CAISSRARNTGELFF.

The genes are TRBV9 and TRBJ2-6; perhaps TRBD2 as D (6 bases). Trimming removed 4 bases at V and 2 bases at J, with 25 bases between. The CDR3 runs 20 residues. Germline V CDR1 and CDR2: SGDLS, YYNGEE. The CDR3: CASSRGQLPAGEAGANVLTF. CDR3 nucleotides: TGTGCCAGCAGCCGAGGTCAATTGCCGGCCGGGGAGGCTGGGGCCAACGTCCTGACTTTC.

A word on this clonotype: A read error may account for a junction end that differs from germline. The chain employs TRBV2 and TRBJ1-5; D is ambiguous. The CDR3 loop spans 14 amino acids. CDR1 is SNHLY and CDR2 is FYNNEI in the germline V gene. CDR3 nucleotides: TGTGCCAGCACGGCAGGTAACGGCAATCGGCCCCAGCATTTT. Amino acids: CASTAGNGNRPQHF.

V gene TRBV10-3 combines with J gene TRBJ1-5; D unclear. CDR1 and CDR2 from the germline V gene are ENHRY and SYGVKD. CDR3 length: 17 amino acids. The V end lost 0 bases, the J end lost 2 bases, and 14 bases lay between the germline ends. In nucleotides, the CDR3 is TGTGCCATCAGTGAGTCGAGGGCAGGCGGAGGCAATCAGCCCCAGCATTTT. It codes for CAISESRAGGGNQPQHF.

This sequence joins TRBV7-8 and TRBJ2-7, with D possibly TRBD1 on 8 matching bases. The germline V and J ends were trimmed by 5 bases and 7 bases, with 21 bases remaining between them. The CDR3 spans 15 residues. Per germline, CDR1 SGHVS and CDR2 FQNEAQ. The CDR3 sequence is CASSEIQGGWNEQYF. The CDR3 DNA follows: TGTGCCAGCAGCGAAATACAGGGGGGGTGGAATGAGCAGTACTTC.

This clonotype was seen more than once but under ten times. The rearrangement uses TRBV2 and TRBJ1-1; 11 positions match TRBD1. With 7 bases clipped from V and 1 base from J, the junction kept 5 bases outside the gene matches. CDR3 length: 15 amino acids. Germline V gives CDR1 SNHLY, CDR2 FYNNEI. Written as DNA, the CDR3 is TGTGCCAGCAATGGACAGGGGGCCCGGAACACTGAAGCTTTCTTT. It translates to CASNGQGARNTEAFF. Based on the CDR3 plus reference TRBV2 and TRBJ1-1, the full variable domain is EPEVTQTPSHQVTQMGQEVILRCVPISNHLYFYWYRQILGQKVEFLVSFYNNEISEKSEIFDDQFSVERPDGSNFTLKIRSTKLEDSAMYFCASNGQGARNTEAFFGQGTRLTVV.

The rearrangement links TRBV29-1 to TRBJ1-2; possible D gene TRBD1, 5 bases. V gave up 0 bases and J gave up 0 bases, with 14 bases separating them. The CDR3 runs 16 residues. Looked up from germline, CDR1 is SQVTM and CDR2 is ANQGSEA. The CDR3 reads CSVEDGALSANYGYTF. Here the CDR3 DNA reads TGCAGCGTTGAAGATGGGGCACTTTCTGCTAACTATGGCTACACCTTC.

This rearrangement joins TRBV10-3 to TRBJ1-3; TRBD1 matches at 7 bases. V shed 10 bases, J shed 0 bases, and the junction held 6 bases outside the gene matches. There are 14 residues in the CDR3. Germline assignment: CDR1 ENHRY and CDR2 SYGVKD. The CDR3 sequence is CATGTADSGNTIYF. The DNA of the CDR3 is TGTGCCACCGGGACAGCCGACTCTGGAAACACCATATATTTT.

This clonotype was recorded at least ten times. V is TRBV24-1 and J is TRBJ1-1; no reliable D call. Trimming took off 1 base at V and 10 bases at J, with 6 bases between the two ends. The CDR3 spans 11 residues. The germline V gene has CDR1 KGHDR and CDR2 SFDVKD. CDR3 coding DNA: TGTGCCACCAGTGATTTTAACGGAGCTTTCTTT. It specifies CATSDFNGAFF.

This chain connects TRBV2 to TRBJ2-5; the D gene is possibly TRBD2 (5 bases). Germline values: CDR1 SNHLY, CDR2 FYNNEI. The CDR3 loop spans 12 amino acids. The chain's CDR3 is CVSGRAQETQYF. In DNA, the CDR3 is TGTGTCTCTGGGCGGGCCCAAGAGACCCAGTACTTC.

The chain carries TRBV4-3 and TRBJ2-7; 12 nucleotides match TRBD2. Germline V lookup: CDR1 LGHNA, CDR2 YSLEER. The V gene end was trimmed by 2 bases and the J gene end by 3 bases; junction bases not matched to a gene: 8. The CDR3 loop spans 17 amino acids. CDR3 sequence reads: CASSQSTSGSFFYEQYF. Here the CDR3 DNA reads TGCGCCAGCAGCCAATCGACTAGCGGGAGTTTTTTCTACGAGCAGTACTTC.

CDR3 amino acids: CSVLGQGENTIYF. CDR3 coding DNA: TGCAGCGTTCTGGGACAGGGGGAAAACACCATATATTTT. The chain combines TRBV29-1 with TRBJ1-3; 11 nucleotides match TRBD1. Trimming at V came to 5 bases and at J to 6 bases, leaving 3 bases not matched to a gene. This CDR3 is 13 amino acids long. Germline values: CDR1 SQVTM, CDR2 ANQGSEA. The whole variable domain, filled in from reference TRBV29-1 and TRBJ1-3, reads SAVISQKPSRDICQRGTSLTIQCQVDSQVTMMFWYRQQPGQSLTLIATANQGSEATYESGFVIDKFPISRPNLTFSTLTVSNMSPEDSSIYLCSVLGQGENTIYFGEGSWLTVV.

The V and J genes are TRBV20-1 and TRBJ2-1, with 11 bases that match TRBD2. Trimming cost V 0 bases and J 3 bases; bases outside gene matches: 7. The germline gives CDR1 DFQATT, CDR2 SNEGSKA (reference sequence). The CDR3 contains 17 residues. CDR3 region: CSARDLLAGGYYNEQFF. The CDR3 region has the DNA TGCAGTGCTAGAGATTTGTTAGCGGGAGGGTACTACAATGAGCAGTTCTTC.